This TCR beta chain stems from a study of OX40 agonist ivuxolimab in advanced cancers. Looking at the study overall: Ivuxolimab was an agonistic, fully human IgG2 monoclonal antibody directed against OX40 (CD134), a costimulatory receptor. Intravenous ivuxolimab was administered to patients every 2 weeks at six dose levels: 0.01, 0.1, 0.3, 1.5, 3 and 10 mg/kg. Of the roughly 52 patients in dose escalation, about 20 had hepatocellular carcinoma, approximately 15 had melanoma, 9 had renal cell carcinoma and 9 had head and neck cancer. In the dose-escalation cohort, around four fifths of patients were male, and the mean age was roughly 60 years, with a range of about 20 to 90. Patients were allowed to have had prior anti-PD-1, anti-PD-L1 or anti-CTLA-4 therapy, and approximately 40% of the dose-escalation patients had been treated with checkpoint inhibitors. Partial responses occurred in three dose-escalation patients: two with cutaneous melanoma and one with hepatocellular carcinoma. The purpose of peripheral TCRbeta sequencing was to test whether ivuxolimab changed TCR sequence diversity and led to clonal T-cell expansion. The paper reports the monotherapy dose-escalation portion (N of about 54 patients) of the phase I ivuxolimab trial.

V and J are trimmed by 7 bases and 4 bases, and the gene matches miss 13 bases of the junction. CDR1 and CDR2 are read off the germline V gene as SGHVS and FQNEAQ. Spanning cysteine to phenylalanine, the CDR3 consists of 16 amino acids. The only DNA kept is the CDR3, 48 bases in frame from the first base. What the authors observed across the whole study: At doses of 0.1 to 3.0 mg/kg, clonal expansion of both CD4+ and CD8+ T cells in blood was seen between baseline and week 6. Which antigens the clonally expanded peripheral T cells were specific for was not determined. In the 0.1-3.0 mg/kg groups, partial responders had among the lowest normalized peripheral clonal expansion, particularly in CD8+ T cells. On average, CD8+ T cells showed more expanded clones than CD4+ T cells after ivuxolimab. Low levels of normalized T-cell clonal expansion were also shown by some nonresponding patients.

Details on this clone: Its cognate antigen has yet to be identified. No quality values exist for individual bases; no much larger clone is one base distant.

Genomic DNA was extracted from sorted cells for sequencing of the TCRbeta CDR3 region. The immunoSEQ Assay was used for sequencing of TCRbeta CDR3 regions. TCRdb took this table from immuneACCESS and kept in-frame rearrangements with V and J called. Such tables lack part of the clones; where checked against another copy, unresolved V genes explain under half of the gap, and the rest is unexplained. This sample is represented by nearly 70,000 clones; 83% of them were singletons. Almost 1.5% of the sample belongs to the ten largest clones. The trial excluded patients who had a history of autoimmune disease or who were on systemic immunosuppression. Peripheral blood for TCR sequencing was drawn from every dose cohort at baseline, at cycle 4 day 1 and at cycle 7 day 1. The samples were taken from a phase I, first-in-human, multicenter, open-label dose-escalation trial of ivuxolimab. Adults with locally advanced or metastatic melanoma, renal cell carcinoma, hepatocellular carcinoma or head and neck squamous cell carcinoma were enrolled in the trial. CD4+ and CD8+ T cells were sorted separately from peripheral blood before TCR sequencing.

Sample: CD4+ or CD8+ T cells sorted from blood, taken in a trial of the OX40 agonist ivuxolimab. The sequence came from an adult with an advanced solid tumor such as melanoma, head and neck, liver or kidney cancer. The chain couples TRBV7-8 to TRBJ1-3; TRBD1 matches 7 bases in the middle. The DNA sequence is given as TGTGCCAGCACCCGTAGGGGGCAGGGCGCAGGAAACACCATATATTTT. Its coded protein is CASTRRGQGAGNTIYF.